This T cell receptor (beta chain) was sequenced during a study of spatial heterogeneity in lung cancer. Time point indicated: sample taken at primary tumor resection. This CDR3 region has 15 residues. Germline CDR1 is SGHTA and CDR2 is FQGNSA. Deletions cut 1 base from V and 4 bases from J, with 11 bases between. The library protocol tagged each TCR cDNA with a unique molecular identifier. TCRdb ran MiXCR on the 5' RACE reads and lists one entry per CDR3 protein. The sample has over 2,500 distinct CDR3 sequences; roughly 3.3% are singletons. In this sample, this clonotype is medium-sized. Because the library targeted alpha chains, this beta chain is an off-target read whose size means little.

Sequencing was performed on lung tissue, taken at surgery. V is TRBV7-2 and J is TRBJ2-1; the D is unclear. The clonotype originates from a human donor with early-stage non-small cell lung cancer. DNA of the CDR3: TGTGCCAGCAGCTTAGTGGCGGTTCCTTACAATGAGCAGTTCTTC. It yields the protein CASSLVAVPYNEQFF.